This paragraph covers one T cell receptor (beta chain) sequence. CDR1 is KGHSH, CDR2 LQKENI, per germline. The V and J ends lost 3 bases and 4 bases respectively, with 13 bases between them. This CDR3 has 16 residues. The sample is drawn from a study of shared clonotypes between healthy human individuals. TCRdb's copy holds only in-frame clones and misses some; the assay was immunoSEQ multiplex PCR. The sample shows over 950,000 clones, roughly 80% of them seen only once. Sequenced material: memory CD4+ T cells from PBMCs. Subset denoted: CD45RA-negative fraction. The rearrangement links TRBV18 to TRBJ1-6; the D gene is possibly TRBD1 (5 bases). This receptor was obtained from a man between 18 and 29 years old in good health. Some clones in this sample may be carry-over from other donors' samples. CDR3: CASSPAGHPYNSPLHF. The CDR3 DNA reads TGTGCCAGCTCACCGGCAGGACACCCTTATAATTCACCCCTCCACTTT.